This T cell receptor (beta chain) is drawn from a study of blood T cell repertoires in COVID-19. Whole-study context: The cDNA or gDNA used as material had been derived from T cells, B-cell-depleted T cells, or PBMCs.

Data came from immunoSEQ multiplex PCR; TCRdb stores just in-frame clones and leaves some out. The repertoire includes 150,000 to 200,000 clones, around 80% of them detected once, and 10% to 15% sits in the top ten. The study recruited people aged roughly 18 to 89 years across approximately 24 US areas. Recovery meant two consecutive negative NP/OP PCR tests, professional clearance, or resolved symptoms. The source material was PBMCs or T cells enriched from blood (not recorded which). This sequence originates from a woman aged 55-75 years who had recovered from COVID-19.

In DNA, the CDR3 is TGTGCCAGCAGCCGGACTAGCGGGAGGCAGTTGGCCACCGGGGAGCTGTTTTTT. This sequence encodes CASSRTSGRQLATGELFF. The rearrangement joins TRBV9 to TRBJ2-2; the match to TRBD2 covers 14 bases. V lost 4 bases and J lost 4; bases outside the gene matches: 9. CDR1 is SGDLS, CDR2 YYNGEE, per germline. There are 18 residues in the CDR3.